This T cell receptor beta chain was sequenced in a study of long-term antiretroviral therapy in people with HIV. About this clone: Its antigen is not known.

CDR3 length: 15 amino acids. CDR1 and CDR2 (germline): LNHDA, SQIVND (reference sequence). V lost 2 bases and J lost 3; bases outside the gene matches: 7. At survey level, the immunoSEQ assay was run in its v3.0 version. Target depth was roughly 40,000-50,000 T-cell genomes per sample. The repertoire was sequenced with immunoSEQ multiplex PCR; TCRdb's copy has only in-frame clones and lacks some. This sample has around 33,000 clones, with roughly 85% found just once. Study-level points and caveats: It was not possible to obtain data on ART adherence, viral resistance or therapy changes.

This sequence originates from a man between 18 and 35 years old with HIV. The source material was unsorted PBMCs, sampled 0.4 years before starting antiretroviral therapy. This chain uses TRBV19 with TRBJ2-7, with 7 nucleotides matching TRBD2. For the CDR3, the DNA is TGTGCCAGTAGTATATTTAGGGACTACGTCTACGAGCAGTACTTC. It yields the protein CASSIFRDYVYEQYF.